This T cell receptor (beta chain) appears in the sequencing data of a study of cytotoxic CD8 clonotypes in ibrutinib-treated CLL. Study information: The cohort had around 10 relapsed/refractory and over 14 treatment-naive patients, some 17 IGHV unmutated. Each sample contained, on average, roughly 250,000 productive templates and 75,000 to 100,000 productive rearrangements.

The CDR3 length is 18 residues. V lost 5 bases and J 2 bases, leaving 21 bases between the germline ends. The germline CDR1 and CDR2 sequences are SGHVS and FQNEAQ. Generated by immunoSEQ multiplex PCR, the TCRdb table keeps only in-frame clones and is missing some. The data show some 140,000 clones, around three quarters seen once. On this clone itself: Its antigen is undetermined.

General study results and limits: Clonality (at baseline) was higher than in age-matched healthy donors and tracked circulating CD8+ T-cell counts. Ibrutinib response saw clonality rise, and progression saw it return toward baseline.

The specimen was PBMCs, collected after 12 months of ibrutinib treatment. This chain joins TRBV7-8 and TRBJ2-2, with D perhaps matching TRBD1 (7 bases). The clonotype was recovered from a human donor with chronic lymphocytic leukemia. CDR3 DNA: TGTGCCAGCAGCCAGGGGGGATCCTCACACTTCAACACCGGGGAGCTGTTTTTT. It yields the protein CASSQGGSSHFNTGELFF.